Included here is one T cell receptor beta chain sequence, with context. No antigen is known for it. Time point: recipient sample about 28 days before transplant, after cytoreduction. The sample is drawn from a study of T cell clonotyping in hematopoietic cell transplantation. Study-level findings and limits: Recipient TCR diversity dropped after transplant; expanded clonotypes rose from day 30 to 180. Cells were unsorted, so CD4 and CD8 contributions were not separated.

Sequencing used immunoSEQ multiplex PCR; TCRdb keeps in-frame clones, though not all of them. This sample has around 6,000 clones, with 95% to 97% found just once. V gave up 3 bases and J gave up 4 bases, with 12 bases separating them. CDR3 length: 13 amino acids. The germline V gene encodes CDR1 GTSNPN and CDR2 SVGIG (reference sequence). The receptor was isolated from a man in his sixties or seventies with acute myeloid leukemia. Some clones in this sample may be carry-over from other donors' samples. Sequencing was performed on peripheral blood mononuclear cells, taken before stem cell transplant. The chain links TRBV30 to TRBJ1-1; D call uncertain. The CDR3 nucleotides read TGTGCCTGGAGCGCCCAGAGTTCCACTGAAGCTTTCTTT. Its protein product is CAWSAQSSTEAFF.